The T cell receptor (beta chain) under discussion was sequenced for a study of T cells in Graves' hyperthyroidism and ophthalmopathy. The study's findings and limits: Blood also held most thyroid clonotypes expanded beyond 0.001.

Amplification of TCR beta CDR3 regions used RNA as the template. First-round RT-PCR of the TCR CDR3 relied on the HTBI primer set. MiXCR, applied by TCRdb to the multiplex PCR reads, yields one record per CDR3 protein. The sample includes 250,000 to 400,000 distinct CDR3 sequences, about 13% of them seen just once. Only a few counts were recorded for this clonotype. Antigen unknown. V dropped 6 bases and J dropped 5 bases, with 13 bases sitting between them. Germline CDR1 reads SNHLY; CDR2 reads FYNNEI. The CDR3 runs 14 residues. The specimen was blood. The TCR sequence derives from a woman aged 35 to 49 with Graves' ophthalmopathy. This rearrangement joins TRBV2 to TRBJ1-4, with D perhaps matching TRBD1 (5 bases). The CDR3 reads CASRADRPNEKLFF. The CDR3 DNA follows: TGTGCCAGCAGAGCTGACAGACCGAATGAAAAACTGTTTTTT. Supplemented by reference TRBV2 and TRBJ1-4, the full variable domain reads EPEVTQTPSHQVTQMGQEVILRCVPISNHLYFYWYRQILGQKVEFLVSFYNNEISEKSEIFDDQFSVERPDGSNFTLKIRSTKLEDSAMYFCASRADRPNEKLFFGSGTQLSVL.